This is a list of T cell receptor beta chains from one sample in a study of blood T cells in healthy people across ages. TCRdb called the 5' RACE reads again in MiXCR, with one record for every CDR3 protein. The sample lists about 1.5 million distinct CDR3 sequences; less than 45% were seen once. Input material: blood. The receptors derive from a woman aged 18-29 years in good health. The CDR3 runs from the conserved cysteine through the conserved F or W. D genes are given only for firm matches. For some rows the clone size is stated as once, few or many, or as a class when expanded; others skip it.

J,D,size,V,DNA,CDR3
TRBJ2-3,TRBD2,NA,TRBV29-1,TGCAGCGTTGTTGGTAGCGGGGGGACCCCCTACACAGATACGCAGTATTTT,CSVVGSGGTPYTDTQYF
TRBJ1-1,NA,NA,TRBV6-1,TGTGCCAGCAGTGAAGCAGGGGCCCTGGTGAGCACTGAAGCTTTCTTT,CASSEAGALVSTEAFF
TRBJ2-5,TRBD2,NA,TRBV2,TGTGCCAGCAAAGGGCTAGCGGGAGGTGTGGACGAGACCCAGTACTTC,CASKGLAGGVDETQYF
TRBJ2-1,NA,NA,TRBV29-1,TGCAGCGTTGGGGTTTTGGGGGACCTCTACAATGAGCAGTTCTTC,CSVGVLGDLYNEQFF
TRBJ1-1,NA,NA,TRBV18,TGTGCCAGCTCACCGAAAGCGGGGGGTGGGAACACTGAAGCTTTCTTT,CASSPKAGGGNTEAFF
TRBJ2-3,NA,NA,TRBV12-3/TRBV12-4,TGTGCCAGCAGTGTAGGGTCCCGGGGTACGCAGTATTTT,CASSVGSRGTQYF
TRBJ1-5,NA,NA,TRBV15,TGTGCCACCAGCAGCCGACAGGACAATCAGCCCCAGCATTTT,CATSSRQDNQPQHF
TRBJ2-4,NA,NA,TRBV30,TGTGCCTGGAGTGTACTAGAAAGTGGCTTAGCCAAAAACATTCAGTACTTC,CAWSVLESGLAKNIQYF
TRBJ2-7,TRBD2,few,TRBV28,TGTGCCAGCAGTACAGTAGCGGGGATCTCCTACGAGCAGTACTTC,CASSTVAGISYEQYF
TRBJ2-7,NA,many,TRBV14,TGTGCCAGCAGCCGATACAATGAGCAGTACTTC,CASSRYNEQYF
TRBJ2-7,TRBD1,NA,TRBV7-2,TGTGCCAGCAGCTCAGACAGGGGTTACAATGAGCAGTACTTC,CASSSDRGYNEQYF
TRBJ2-7,NA,NA,TRBV2,TGTGCCAGCAGGGTTGAAGTTGCTGTCTCCTACGAGCAGTACTTC,CASRVEVAVSYEQYF
TRBJ2-3,NA,few,TRBV6-2/TRBV6-3,TGTGCCAGCAGTTACTCCCACTCCACAGATACGCAGTATTTT,CASSYSHSTDTQYF
TRBJ1-2,NA,NA,TRBV7-2,TGTGCCAGCAGCTTAGCCCACGGTGGGGCGCGGGGCTATGGCTACACCTTC,CASSLAHGGARGYGYTF
TRBJ1-5,TRBD1,few,TRBV7-2,TGTGCCAGCAGCCCGACGCGGTCGGGACAGATCAATCAGCCCCAGCATTTT,CASSPTRSGQINQPQHF
TRBJ2-7,NA,NA,TRBV6-6,TGTGCCAGCACCTTAGAGGGCGGGGATATGTACGAGCAGTACTTC,CASTLEGGDMYEQYF
TRBJ1-5,NA,few,TRBV4-3,TGCGCCAGCAGCCAAGGGCAGGGGCGCGGACAGCCCCAGCATTTT,CASSQGQGRGQPQHF
TRBJ2-7,NA,NA,TRBV7-2,TGTGCCAGCAGCTTAGCACTAATGTACGAGCAGTACTTC,CASSLALMYEQYF
TRBJ1-5,NA,NA,TRBV4-1,TGCGCCAGCAGCCAAGATTTCGCCCAGCCCCAGCATTTT,CASSQDFAQPQHF
TRBJ2-7,NA,NA,TRBV6-5,TGTGCCAGCAGTTACTCGGTCCGGGTCCTCTACGAGCAGTACTTC,CASSYSVRVLYEQYF
TRBJ2-3,TRBD2,NA,TRBV7-9,TGTGCCAGCAGCTACTCATTAGCGGGAGATACAGATACGCAGTATTTT,CASSYSLAGDTDTQYF
TRBJ2-7,NA,NA,TRBV4-3,TGCGCCAGCAGCCAAGATCGTGTACCGAGATGGAGCGAGCAGTACTTC,CASSQDRVPRWSEQYF
TRBJ2-7,TRBD2,NA,TRBV6-2/TRBV6-3,TGTGCCAGCAGCTTAGTAGGACTAGCGGGACTCCGGGGAAGCGATGAGCAGTACTTC,CASSLVGLAGLRGSDEQYF
TRBJ1-2,NA,NA,TRBV27,TGTGCCAGCAGACGATTGGGGGGAGAGGGCTACACCTTC,CASRRLGGEGYTF
TRBJ2-5,NA,NA,TRBV10-3,TGTGCCATCAGTAAAGTAGCAGTACAAGAGACCCAGTACTTC,CAISKVAVQETQYF
TRBJ2-3,NA,few,TRBV20-1,TGCAGTGCTAGTTCTAGCACAGATACGCAGTATTTT,CSASSSTDTQYF
TRBJ2-1,NA,few,TRBV28,TGTGCCAGCAGTTTATGGCGAGGGAACAATGAGCAGTTCTTC,CASSLWRGNNEQFF
TRBJ1-2,TRBD1,few,TRBV20-1,TGCAGTGCTAGAGCCGGGGACAGGAGTAACTACACCTTC,CSARAGDRSNYTF
TRBJ1-1,NA,NA,TRBV28,TGTGCCAGCAGTTTAAGGTGGATCGGGGGAATACTGAACCCTGAAGCTTTCTTT,CASSLRWIGGILNPEAFF
TRBJ2-1,TRBD1,many,TRBV4-3,TGCGCCAGCAGCCAAGGGACAGGGGACTACAATGAGCAGTTCTTC,CASSQGTGDYNEQFF
TRBJ2-2,NA,few,TRBV6-5,TGTGCCAGCAGCCTGGAGAGGGGAACCAGCACCGGGGAGCTGTTTTTT,CASSLERGTSTGELFF
TRBJ1-4,NA,NA,TRBV27,TGTGCCAGCAGTTTAGGGCCGGGCCTTCAAGAAAAACTGTTTTTT,CASSLGPGLQEKLFF
TRBJ2-1,NA,NA,TRBV29-1,TGCAGCGCAAACAGGCAAATGAATGAGCAGTTCTTC,CSANRQMNEQFF
TRBJ1-1,TRBD1,few,TRBV24-1,TGTGCCACCCGCAGGGGGGTAAACACTGAAGCTTTCTTT,CATRRGVNTEAFF
TRBJ2-1,NA,NA,TRBV5-1,TGCGCCAGCAGCAGTGGTCCAATGGGATCCTACAATGAGCAGTTCTTC,CASSSGPMGSYNEQFF
TRBJ2-7,NA,few,TRBV29-1,TGCAGCGTTGAAGATTCCAACGAGCAGTACTTC,CSVEDSNEQYF
TRBJ2-5,NA,NA,TRBV28,TGTGCCAGCAGGGCACAAGAGACCCAGTACTTC,CASRAQETQYF
TRBJ1-2,NA,few,TRBV4-3,TGCGCCAGCAGCCAAGACCAGTCTGGCTACACCTTC,CASSQDQSGYTF
TRBJ2-1,NA,few,TRBV6-2/TRBV6-3,TGTGCCAGCAGACACCGGGACCTCCTGGGCGATGAGCAGTTCTTC,CASRHRDLLGDEQFF
TRBJ1-1,NA,NA,TRBV10-2,TGCGCCAGCAGTGAGCTTAAGGTGAGGGGGAACACTGAAGCTTTCTTT,CASSELKVRGNTEAFF
TRBJ2-7,NA,NA,TRBV7-9,TGTGCCAGCAGCCCGGTATTCGGCGAGCAGTACTTC,CASSPVFGEQYF
TRBJ2-7,TRBD1,few,TRBV20-1,TGCAGTGCTAGGCGAGTCGACAGGGGCCGGAGATCCTACGAGCAGTACTTC,CSARRVDRGRRSYEQYF
TRBJ2-1,TRBD1,NA,TRBV15,TGTGCCACCAGCAGGGGACAGGGTGGGGATGAGCAGTTCTTC,CATSRGQGGDEQFF
TRBJ2-1,NA,few,TRBV9,TGTGCCAGCACCCGCGCACCGATGTCCTACAATGAGCAGTTCTTC,CASTRAPMSYNEQFF
TRBJ1-1,TRBD1,few,TRBV7-6,TGTGCCAGCAGCTTAGTTTCAGGGGGCCGAGGGACTGAAGCTTTCTTT,CASSLVSGGRGTEAFF